Each of the 16 T cell receptor beta chains below was sequenced from the same sample in a study of monozygotic twins with inflammatory bowel disease. From the 5' RACE reads, TCRdb lists one entry per CDR3 protein and no DNA. Its listing shows around 410,000 distinct CDR3 sequences. Sequencing input: blood. All receptors derive from a human donor with ulcerative colitis or Crohn's disease, or a healthy co-twin of an affected twin (not recorded which).

The chain is built from TRBV14 and TRBJ1-2. Germline V gene lookup returns CDR1 SGHDN and CDR2 FVKESK. The CDR3 is 13 residues long. The CDR3 loop is CASSQRGLYGYTF.

The CDR3 loop is CASSLDRVNGYTF. The genes are TRBV12-3 or TRBV12-4 and TRBJ1-2; checking the TCRdb D call of TRBD1 is not possible without DNA. The CDR3 is 13 amino acids.

This sequence joins TRBV12-3 or TRBV12-4 and TRBJ1-1; the D gene TCRdb calls, TRBD1, cannot be checked with no DNA. The CDR3 contains 12 residues. CDR3 residues: CASSRQGTEAFF.

CDR3 residues: CASSSRDRVGNQPQHF. The chain uses TRBV7-2 and TRBJ1-5; the TCRdb D gene call, TRBD1, has no DNA to confirm it. CDR3 length equals 16 residues. Germline lookup yields CDR1 SGHTA and CDR2 FQGNSA.

The V call is TRBV5-4, the J call TRBJ2-6; TCRdb indicates TRBD1, and absent DNA this call remains unverified. This CDR3 contains 18 residues. Per germline, CDR1 SGHNT and CDR2 YYREEE (reference sequence). Here the CDR3 reads CASSPNRDRVSGANVLTF. Looking up the rest from reference TRBV5-4 and TRBJ2-6 gives the full variable domain: ETGVTQSPTHLIKTRGQQVTLRCSSQSGHNTVSWYQQALGQGPQFIFQYYREEENGRGNFPPRFSGLQFPNYSSELNVNALELDDSALYLCASSPNRDRVSGANVLTFGAGSRLTVL.

The rearrangement uses TRBV5-1 and TRBJ2-3; TCRdb's D gene call, TRBD2, goes unchecked for lack of DNA. Germline CDR1 SGHRS, CDR2 YFSETQ. The CDR3 has 19 amino acids. CDR3 region: CASSSETSGTYSSSDTQYF.

V usage is TRBV14 and J usage is TRBJ2-1; the D gene TCRdb calls, TRBD1, cannot be checked with no DNA. The CDR3 loop spans 16 amino acids. The germline V gene encodes CDR1 SGHDN and CDR2 FVKESK. CDR3 loop: CASSQVAGGTYNEQFF.

V gene TRBV12-3 or TRBV12-4 combines with J gene TRBJ1-1; the TCRdb call, TRBD1, lacks DNA for checking. The CDR3 contains 16 residues. The CDR3 is CASSPDPGSPNTEAFF.

The chain joins TRBV29-1 to TRBJ1-1; TCRdb calls TRBD1, which cannot be checked without DNA. This CDR3 contains 13 residues. Germline lookup yields CDR1 SQVTM and CDR2 ANQGSEA. CDR3: CSVQGAFNTEAFF.

The rearrangement joins TRBV20-1 to TRBJ2-7. In germline, CDR1 is DFQATT, CDR2 SNEGSKA (reference sequence). The CDR3 is 14 residues long. The chain's CDR3 is CSANEGRGSYEQYF.

This chain's CDR3 is CAFVGGVSYNEQFF. J is TRBJ2-1 and V is TRBV30; TCRdb lists TRBD2, though no DNA is available to test this call. Germline V gene sequence: CDR1 GTSNPN, CDR2 SVGIG (reference sequence). The CDR3 loop spans 14 amino acids. The full variable domain, its missing parts supplied by reference TRBV30 and TRBJ2-1, is SQTIHQWPATLVQPVGSPLSLECTVEGTSNPNLYWYRQAAGRGLQLLFYSVGIGQISSEVPQNLSASRPQDRQFILSSKKLLLSDSGFYLCAFVGGVSYNEQFFGPGTRLTVL.

The V call is TRBV13, the J call TRBJ2-7; the D gene TCRdb calls, TRBD2, cannot be checked with no DNA. This CDR3 has 14 amino acids. Germline V gene lookup returns CDR1 PRHDT and CDR2 FYEKMQ (reference sequence). The CDR3 region is CASSFASGGHEQYF.

The CDR3 spells CASSVGGGNYEQYF. The V and J genes are TRBV9 and TRBJ2-7; the TCRdb call, TRBD1, lacks DNA for checking. There are 14 residues in the CDR3. CDR1 is SGDLS, CDR2 YYNGEE, per germline.

The chain links TRBV20-1 to TRBJ2-3; lacking DNA, the TRBD2 call made by TCRdb goes unchecked. The CDR3 covers 15 residues. Germline V gene lookup returns CDR1 DFQATT and CDR2 SNEGSKA (reference sequence). CDR3: CSATRTSGNRDTQYF.

This rearrangement joins TRBV5-6 to TRBJ2-7; as DNA is missing, the TRBD1 call by TCRdb cannot be tested. The CDR3 contains 16 residues. The germline gives CDR1 SGHDT, CDR2 YYEEEE. CDR3 in amino acids: CASSRLGQGTAYEQYF.

The chain combines TRBV20-1 with TRBJ1-2; as DNA is missing, the TRBD1 call by TCRdb cannot be tested. CDR3 length equals 15 residues. From germline, CDR1 is DFQATT and CDR2 SNEGSKA (reference sequence). CDR3 residues: CSARDRRGIRYGYTF.